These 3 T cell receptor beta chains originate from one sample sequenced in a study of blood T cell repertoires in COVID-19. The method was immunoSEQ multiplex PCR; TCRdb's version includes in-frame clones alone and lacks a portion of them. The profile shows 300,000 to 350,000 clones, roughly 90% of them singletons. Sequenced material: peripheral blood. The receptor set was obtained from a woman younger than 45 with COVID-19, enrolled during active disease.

The DNA for the CDR3 is TGTGCCAGCAGCTTGGCAAGGACAGCTAACCAAGAGACCCAGTACTTC. This translates into CASSLARTANQETQYF. The chain combines TRBV5-8 with TRBJ2-5, with D tentatively TRBD1 (6 bases). The CDR3 is 16 residues long. Germline CDR1 SGHTS, CDR2 YDEGEE. Trimming shortened V by 0 bases and J by 0 bases, and 12 bases separated the two germline ends.

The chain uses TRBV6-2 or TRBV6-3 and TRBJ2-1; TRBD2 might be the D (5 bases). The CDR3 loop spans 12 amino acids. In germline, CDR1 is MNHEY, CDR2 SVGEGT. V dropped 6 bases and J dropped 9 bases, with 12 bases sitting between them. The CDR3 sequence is CASSQEGSEQFF. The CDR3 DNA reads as TGTGCCAGCAGCCAAGAGGGCTCTGAGCAGTTCTTC.

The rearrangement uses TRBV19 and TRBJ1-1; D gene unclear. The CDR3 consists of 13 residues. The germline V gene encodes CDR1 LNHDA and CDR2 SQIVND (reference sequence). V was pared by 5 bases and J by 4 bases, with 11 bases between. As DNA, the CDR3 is TGTGCCAGTAGTTTCGGGGTTAGCACTGAAGCTTTCTTT. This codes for CASSFGVSTEAFF. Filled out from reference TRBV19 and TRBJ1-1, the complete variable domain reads DGGITQSPKYLFRKEGQNVTLSCEQNLNHDAMYWYRQDPGQGLRLIYYSQIVNDFQKGDIAEGYSVSREKKESFPLTVTSAQKNPTAFYLCASSFGVSTEAFFGQGTRLTVV.